The rows below give T cell receptor beta chains drawn from one sample of a study of blood T cell repertoires in COVID-19. Sequenced by immunoSEQ multiplex PCR; TCRdb stores in-frame clones only, minus some. Of roughly 440,000 clones in the sample, around 88% were seen once. The sample was peripheral blood. These receptors came from a woman between 45 and 65 years old with COVID-19, enrolled during active disease. CDR3s include the opening cysteine and the closing phenylalanine or tryptophan. D genes are given only for firm matches. Part of the rows lack a size; the others show once, few, many or a class for expanded clones.

TRBJ2-7	.	TRBV5-1	TRBD2	TGCGCCAGCAGCCCCGGGACTAGCGGTCTCTACGAGCAGTACTTC	CASSPGTSGLYEQYF
TRBJ1-1	.	TRBV7-6	.	TGTGCCAGCAGCTCAAACGACCAGGGATCGAACACTGAAGCTTTCTTT	CASSSNDQGSNTEAFF
TRBJ2-3	.	TRBV5-8	.	TGTGCCAGCAGCTTGTACGAAAGGACAGTTCCACGGGATACGCAGTATTTT	CASSLYERTVPRDTQYF
TRBJ2-5	.	TRBV5-1	.	TGCGCCAGCAGCTTGAATGGGGCCCCCGCACAAGAGACCCAGTACTTC	CASSLNGAPAQETQYF
TRBJ1-1	.	TRBV7-9	.	TGTGCCAGCTCCAGAGGGAACACTGAAGCTTTCTTT	CASSRGNTEAFF
TRBJ1-1	.	TRBV7-6	.	TGTGCCAGCAGCTTAGGCAGGGGAGGGTACACTGAAGCTTTCTTT	CASSLGRGGYTEAFF
TRBJ1-1	few	TRBV19	TRBD1	TGTGCCAGTGATCAGGGGGCTTGGACTGAAGCTTTCTTT	CASDQGAWTEAFF
TRBJ1-3	many	TRBV11-2	.	TGTGCCAGCAGCTTAACAGGGACTGGAAACACCATATATTTT	CASSLTGTGNTIYF
TRBJ1-1	.	TRBV30	.	TGTGCCTGGAGTGTAGGGGCAAACACTGAAGCTTTCTTT	CAWSVGANTEAFF
TRBJ2-7	.	TRBV6-5	.	TGTGCCAGCAGTTACCGACAGCTGGCCTACGAGCAGTACTTC	CASSYRQLAYEQYF
TRBJ1-2	.	TRBV2	TRBD1	TGTGCCAGCAGCGGGGGACAGGGGGCAGGCTATGGCTACACCTTC	CASSGGQGAGYGYTF
TRBJ2-1	once	TRBV11-1	TRBD1	TGTGCCAGCAGCTTTACAGGGGGGTCCTACAATGAGCAGTTCTTC	CASSFTGGSYNEQFF
TRBJ2-4	.	TRBV5-1	.	TGCGCCAGCAGCTTGGGTGGTGGGGGCGTGAAAAACATTCAGTACTTC	CASSLGGGGVKNIQYF
TRBJ1-1	.	TRBV19	TRBD1	TGTGCCAGTAGTATCCCCGACAGGGCTGAAGCTTTCTTT	CASSIPDRAEAFF